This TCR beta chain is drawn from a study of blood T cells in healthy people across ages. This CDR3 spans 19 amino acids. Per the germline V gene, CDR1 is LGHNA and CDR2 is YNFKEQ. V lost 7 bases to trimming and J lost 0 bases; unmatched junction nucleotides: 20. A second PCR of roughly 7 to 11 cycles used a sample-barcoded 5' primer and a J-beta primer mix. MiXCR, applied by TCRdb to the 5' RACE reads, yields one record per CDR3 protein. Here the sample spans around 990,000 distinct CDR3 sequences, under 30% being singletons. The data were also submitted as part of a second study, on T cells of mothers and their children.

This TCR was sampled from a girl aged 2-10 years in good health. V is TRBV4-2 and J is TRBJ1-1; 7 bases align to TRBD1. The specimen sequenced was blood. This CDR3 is CASNPAEGATRIMNTEAFF. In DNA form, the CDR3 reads TGTGCCAGCAACCCAGCGGAGGGGGCTACTCGTATTATGAACACTGAAGCTTTCTTT.